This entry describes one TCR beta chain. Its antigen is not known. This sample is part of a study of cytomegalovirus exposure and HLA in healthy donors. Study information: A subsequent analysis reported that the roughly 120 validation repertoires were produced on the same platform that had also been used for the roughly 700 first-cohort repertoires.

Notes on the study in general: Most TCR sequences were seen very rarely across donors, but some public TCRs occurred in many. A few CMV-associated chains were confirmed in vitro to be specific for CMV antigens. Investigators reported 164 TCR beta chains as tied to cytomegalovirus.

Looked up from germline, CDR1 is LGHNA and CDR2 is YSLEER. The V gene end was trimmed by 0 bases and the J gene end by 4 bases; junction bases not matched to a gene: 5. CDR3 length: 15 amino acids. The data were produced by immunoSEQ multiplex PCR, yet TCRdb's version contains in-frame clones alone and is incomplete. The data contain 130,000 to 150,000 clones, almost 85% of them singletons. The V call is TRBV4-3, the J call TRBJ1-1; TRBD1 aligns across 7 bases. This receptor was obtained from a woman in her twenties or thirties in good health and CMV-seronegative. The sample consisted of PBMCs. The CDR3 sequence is CASSQEGTVATEAFF. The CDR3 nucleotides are TGCGCCAGCAGCCAAGAGGGGACAGTAGCCACTGAAGCTTTCTTT.